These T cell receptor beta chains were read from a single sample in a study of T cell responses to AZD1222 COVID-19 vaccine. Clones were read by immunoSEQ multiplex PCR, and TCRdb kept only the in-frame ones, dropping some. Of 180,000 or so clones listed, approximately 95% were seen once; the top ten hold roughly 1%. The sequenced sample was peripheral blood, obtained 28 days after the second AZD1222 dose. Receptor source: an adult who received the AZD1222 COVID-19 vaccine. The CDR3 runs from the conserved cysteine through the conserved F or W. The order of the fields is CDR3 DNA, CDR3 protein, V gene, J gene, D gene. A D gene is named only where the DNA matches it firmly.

TGTGCCAGCAGCCAAGTACTAGCGGGGGATACGCAGTATTTT	CASSQVLAGDTQYF	TRBV4-2	TRBJ2-3	TRBD2
TGTGCCATCGGTCGGGGTGGAGGGCTATATGAGCAGTACTTC	CAIGRGGGLYEQYF	TRBV10-3	TRBJ2-7	-
TGCGCCAGCAGCTTGGCGCAGCCTAACCCCTCCTACGAGCAGTACTTC	CASSLAQPNPSYEQYF	TRBV5-1	TRBJ2-7	-
TGCGCCAGCAGCCAGCTCCGGGAATTCACAGATACGCAGTATTTT	CASSQLREFTDTQYF	TRBV4-1	TRBJ2-3	-
TGTGCCAGCAGCCTGGGACAGGGGGACTACAATGAGCAGTTCTTC	CASSLGQGDYNEQFF	TRBV3-1/TRBV3-2	TRBJ2-1	TRBD1
TGTGCCAGCAGCCAAGAAGGGAGACAGGGGGAGGAAAAACTGTTTTTT	CASSQEGRQGEEKLFF	TRBV4-2	TRBJ1-4	TRBD1
TGTGCCAGCAGCCCAGACAGTCGCCCTGGAAACACCATATATTTT	CASSPDSRPGNTIYF	TRBV11-3	TRBJ1-3	-
TGTGCCAGCAGTGAAATAGAGGGGGAGACCCAGTACTTC	CASSEIEGETQYF	TRBV2	TRBJ2-5	-
TGTGCCAGCAGCTTCAGGGGGCAAGGAGGCGAGCAGTACTTC	CASSFRGQGGEQYF	TRBV7-2	TRBJ2-7	TRBD1
TGTGCCACCAGCAGTGAACACGCCGGGACAGGGGTACCTTTCTTT	CATSSEHAGTGVPFF	TRBV15	TRBJ1-1	TRBD1
TGTGCCAGCATCGAAACAGGGGGCACTGAAGCTTTCTTT	CASIETGGTEAFF	TRBV6-5	TRBJ1-1	TRBD1